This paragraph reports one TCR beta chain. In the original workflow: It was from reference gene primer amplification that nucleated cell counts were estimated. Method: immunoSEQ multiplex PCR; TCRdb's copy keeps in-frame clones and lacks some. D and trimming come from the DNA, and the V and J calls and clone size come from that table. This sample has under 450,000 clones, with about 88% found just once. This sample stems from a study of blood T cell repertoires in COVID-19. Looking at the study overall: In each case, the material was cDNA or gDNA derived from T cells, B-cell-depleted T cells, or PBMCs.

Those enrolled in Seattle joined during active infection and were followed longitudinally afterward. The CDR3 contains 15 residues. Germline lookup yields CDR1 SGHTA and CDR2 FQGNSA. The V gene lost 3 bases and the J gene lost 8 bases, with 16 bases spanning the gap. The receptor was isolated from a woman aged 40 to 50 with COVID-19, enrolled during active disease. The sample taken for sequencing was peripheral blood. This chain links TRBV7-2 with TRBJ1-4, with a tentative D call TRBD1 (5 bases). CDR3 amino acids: CASSLFQGSEEKLFF. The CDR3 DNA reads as TGTGCCAGCAGCTTGTTTCAGGGATCGGAGGAAAAACTGTTTTTT.